The clone carrying this T cell receptor (beta chain) has a single count. These data are taken from a study of blood T cell repertoires in COVID-19. In the study overall: T cells, B-cell-depleted T cells, or PBMCs supplied cDNA or gDNA.

The assay was immunoSEQ multiplex PCR, and TCRdb's table has in-frame clones only and misses some. The profile covers around 200,000 clones, with 84% appearing a single time and roughly 6.8% taken by the ten largest. Germline V lookup: CDR1 MGHRA, CDR2 YSYEKL. This CDR3 contains 15 residues. The V gene end was trimmed by 3 bases and the J gene end by 6 bases; junction bases not matched to a gene: 7. The sequence was collected from a human donor in a cohort sampled during active COVID-19. The sequenced sample consisted of peripheral blood. The rearrangement links TRBV4-1 to TRBJ1-4, with TRBD1 matching over 7 bases. In DNA form, the CDR3 reads TGCGCCAGCAGCCAGACCTGGGGACAGTATGAAAAACTGTTTTTT. Its translation: CASSQTWGQYEKLFF.